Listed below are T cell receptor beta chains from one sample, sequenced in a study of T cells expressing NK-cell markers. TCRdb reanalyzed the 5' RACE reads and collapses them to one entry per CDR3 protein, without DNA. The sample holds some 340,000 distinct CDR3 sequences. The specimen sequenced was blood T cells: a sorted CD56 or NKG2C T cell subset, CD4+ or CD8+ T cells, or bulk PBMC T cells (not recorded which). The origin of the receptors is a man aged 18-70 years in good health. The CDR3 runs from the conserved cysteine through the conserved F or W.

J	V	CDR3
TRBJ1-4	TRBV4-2	CASSQFPGSEKLFF
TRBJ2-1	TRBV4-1	CASSDRDHGNNEQFF
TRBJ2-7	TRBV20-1	CSAKSGGGVQYF
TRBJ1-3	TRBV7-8	CASSLVRSGNTIYF
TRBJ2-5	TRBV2	CASSRGTTQYF
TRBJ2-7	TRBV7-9	CASSPGQGAVSYEQYF
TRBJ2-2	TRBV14	CASSQGPLLSATGELFF
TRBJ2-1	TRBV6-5	CASSYQVERGSREQFF
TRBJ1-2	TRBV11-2	CASSALRGGYTF
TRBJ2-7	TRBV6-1	CATGKSYEQYF
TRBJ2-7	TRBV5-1	CASSLARDRGIRYF
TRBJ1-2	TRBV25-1	CASSPLGSYGYTF
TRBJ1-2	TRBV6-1	CASSEGTGFGYTF
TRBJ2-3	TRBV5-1	CASSFLVGRGALTDTQYF
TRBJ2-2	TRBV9	CASRVPSGVNTGELFF
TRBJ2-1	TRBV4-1	CASSQERTSGTSSYNEQFF
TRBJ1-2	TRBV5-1	CASSLGAGLAYGYTF
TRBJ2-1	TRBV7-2	CASSSSGTGPPNEQFF
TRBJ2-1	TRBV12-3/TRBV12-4	CASSFEFSKRDREGEQFF
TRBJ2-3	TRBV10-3	CAISESGGAADTQYF
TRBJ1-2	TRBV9	CASSVVPDRREYGYTF
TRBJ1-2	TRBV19	CATTDRPVGYGYTF
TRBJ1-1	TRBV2	CASSEALGTQKAFF
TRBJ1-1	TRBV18	CASSPRIDTDTEAFF
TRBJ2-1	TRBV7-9	CASSPPSTGYGTSEQFF
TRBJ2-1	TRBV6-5	CASSYQAVSSYNEQFF
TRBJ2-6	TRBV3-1	CASSQPKTGVGANVLTF
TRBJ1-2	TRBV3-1	CASSRGEEGSYGYTF
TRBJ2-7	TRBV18	CASSPGTGHNSYEQYF
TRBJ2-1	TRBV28	CASSLQRGGLNNEQFF